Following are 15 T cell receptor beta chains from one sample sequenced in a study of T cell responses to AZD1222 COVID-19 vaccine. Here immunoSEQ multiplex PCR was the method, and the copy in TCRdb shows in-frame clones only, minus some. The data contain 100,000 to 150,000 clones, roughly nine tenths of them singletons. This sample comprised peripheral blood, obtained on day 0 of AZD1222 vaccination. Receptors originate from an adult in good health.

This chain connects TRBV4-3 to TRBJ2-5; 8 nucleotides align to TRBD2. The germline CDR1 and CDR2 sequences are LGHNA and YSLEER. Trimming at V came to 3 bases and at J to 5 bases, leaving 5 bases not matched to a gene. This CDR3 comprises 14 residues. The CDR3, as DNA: TGCGCCAGCAGCCACGGACTAGCCCGGGAGACCCAGTACTTC. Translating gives CASSHGLARETQYF.

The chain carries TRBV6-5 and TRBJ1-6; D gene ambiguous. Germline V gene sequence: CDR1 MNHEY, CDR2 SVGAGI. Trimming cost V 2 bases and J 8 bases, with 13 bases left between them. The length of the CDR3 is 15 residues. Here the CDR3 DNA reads TGTGCCAGCAGTTACCAAAATTTCGTAGATTCACCCCTCCACTTT. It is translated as CASSYQNFVDSPLHF.

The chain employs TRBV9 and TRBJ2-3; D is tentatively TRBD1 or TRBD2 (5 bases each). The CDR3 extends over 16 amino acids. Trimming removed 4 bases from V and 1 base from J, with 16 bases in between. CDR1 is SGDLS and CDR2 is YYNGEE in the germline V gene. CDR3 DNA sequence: TGTGCCAGCAGCCTATCTTCAAGAGGGGGCACAGATACGCAGTATTTT. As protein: CASSLSSRGGTDTQYF.

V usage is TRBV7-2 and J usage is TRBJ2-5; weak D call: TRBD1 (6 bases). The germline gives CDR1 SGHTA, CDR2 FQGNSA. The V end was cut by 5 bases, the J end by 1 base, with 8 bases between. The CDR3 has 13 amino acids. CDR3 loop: CASSLGGQETQYF. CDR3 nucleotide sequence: TGTGCCAGCAGCCTAGGGGGCCAAGAGACCCAGTACTTC.

CDR3 in DNA: TGCGCCAGCAGCTTATTGACGGGAAACTTCCGGATCCCCTACAATGAGCAGTTCTTC. This encodes CASSLLTGNFRIPYNEQFF. The J gene is TRBJ2-1, the V gene TRBV5-1; D may be TRBD2 (5 bases). Looked up from germline, CDR1 is SGHRS and CDR2 is YFSETQ. V gave up 2 bases and J gave up 2 bases, with 23 bases separating them. CDR3 length: 19 amino acids.

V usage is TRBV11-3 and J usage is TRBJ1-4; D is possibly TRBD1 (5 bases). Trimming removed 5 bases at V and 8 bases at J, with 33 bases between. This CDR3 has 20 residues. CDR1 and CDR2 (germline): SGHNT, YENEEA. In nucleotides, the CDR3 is TGTGCCAGCAGCGCATCCCCAGGGATTTTCCAGTCGGTAGGGGAGGAAAAACTGTTTTTT. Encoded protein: CASSASPGIFQSVGEEKLFF.

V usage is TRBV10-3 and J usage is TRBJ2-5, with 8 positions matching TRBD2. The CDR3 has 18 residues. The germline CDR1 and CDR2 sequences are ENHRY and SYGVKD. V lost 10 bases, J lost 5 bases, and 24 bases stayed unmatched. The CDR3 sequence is CATQGIGGSGGRTETQYF. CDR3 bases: TGTGCCACTCAAGGGATTGGTGGCAGCGGGGGCCGCACGGAGACCCAGTACTTC.

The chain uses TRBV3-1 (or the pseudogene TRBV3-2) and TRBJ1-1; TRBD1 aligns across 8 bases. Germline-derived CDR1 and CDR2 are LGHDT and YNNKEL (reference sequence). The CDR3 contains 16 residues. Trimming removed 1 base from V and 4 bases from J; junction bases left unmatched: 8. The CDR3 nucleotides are TGTGCCAGCAGCCAAGTCAGGGGGCCAGTGGGCACTGAAGCTTTCTTT. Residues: CASSQVRGPVGTEAFF.

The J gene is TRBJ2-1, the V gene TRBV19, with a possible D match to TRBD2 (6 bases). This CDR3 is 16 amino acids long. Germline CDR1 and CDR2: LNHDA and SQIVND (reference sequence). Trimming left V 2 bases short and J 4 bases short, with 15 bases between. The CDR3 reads CASSIPGASPYNEQFF. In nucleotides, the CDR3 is TGTGCCAGTAGTATACCGGGAGCTTCGCCGTACAATGAGCAGTTCTTC. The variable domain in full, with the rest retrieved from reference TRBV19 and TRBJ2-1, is DGGITQSPKYLFRKEGQNVTLSCEQNLNHDAMYWYRQDPGQGLRLIYYSQIVNDFQKGDIAEGYSVSREKKESFPLTVTSAQKNPTAFYLCASSIPGASPYNEQFFGPGTRLTVL.

As DNA, the CDR3 is TGTGCCAGCAGCCTGGACGAAAACACTGAAGCTTTCTTT. Encoded protein: CASSLDENTEAFF. This chain joins TRBV6-4 and TRBJ1-1; the D is unclear. CDR1 is MRHNA and CDR2 is SNTAGT in the germline V gene. This CDR3 has 13 amino acids. The germline V and J ends were trimmed by 6 bases and 2 bases, with 10 bases remaining between them.

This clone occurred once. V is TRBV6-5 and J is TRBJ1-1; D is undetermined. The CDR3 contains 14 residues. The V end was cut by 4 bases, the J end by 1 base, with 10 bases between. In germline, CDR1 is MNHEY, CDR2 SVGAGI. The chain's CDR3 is CASSSHNSNTEAFF. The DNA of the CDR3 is TGTGCCAGCAGTTCCCATAATTCGAACACTGAAGCTTTCTTT.

This CDR3 reads CASRPGSERGKLFF. CDR3 nucleotides: TGTGCCAGCAGGCCGGGGTCCGAGAGAGGAAAACTGTTTTTT. V gene TRBV7-2 combines with J gene TRBJ1-4; D is undetermined. Germline V lookup: CDR1 SGHTA, CDR2 FQGNSA. The CDR3 consists of 14 residues. V lost 6 bases and J lost 10, with 18 bases in between. The full variable domain, in which reference TRBV7-2 and TRBJ1-4 provide the parts outside the CDR3, is GAGVSQSPSNKVTEKGKDVELRCDPISGHTALYWYRQSLGQGLEFLIYFQGNSAPDKSGLPSDRFSAERTGGSVSTLTIQRTQQEDSAVYLCASRPGSERGKLFFGSGTQLSVL.

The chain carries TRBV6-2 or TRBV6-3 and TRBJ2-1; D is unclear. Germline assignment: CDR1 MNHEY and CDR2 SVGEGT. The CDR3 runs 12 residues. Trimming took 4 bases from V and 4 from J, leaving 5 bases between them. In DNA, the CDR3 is TGTGCCAGCAGTTTCCAGTACAATGAGCAGTTCTTC. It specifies CASSFQYNEQFF.

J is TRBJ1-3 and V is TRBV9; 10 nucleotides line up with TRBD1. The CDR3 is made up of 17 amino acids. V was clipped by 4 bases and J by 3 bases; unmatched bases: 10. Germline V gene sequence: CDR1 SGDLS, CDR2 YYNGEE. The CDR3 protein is CASSPSGDRGFGNTIYF. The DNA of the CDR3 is TGTGCCAGCAGCCCATCTGGGGACAGGGGCTTTGGAAACACCATATATTTT.

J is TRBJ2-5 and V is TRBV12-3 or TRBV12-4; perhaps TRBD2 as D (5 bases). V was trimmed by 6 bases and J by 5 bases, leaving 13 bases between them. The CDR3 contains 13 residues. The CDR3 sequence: CASRAREWETQYF. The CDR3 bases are TGTGCCAGCAGGGCAAGGGAGTGGGAGACCCAGTACTTC.